This TCR beta chain stems from a study of beta chain features in type 1 diabetes. V was clipped by 3 bases and J by 0 bases, with 14 bases between them. CDR3 length: 15 amino acids. The germline gives CDR1 GTSNPN, CDR2 SVGIG (reference sequence). The authors reverse transcribed all of the isolated RNA, so sequencing captured expressed TCRB transcripts. Sequenced by immunoSEQ multiplex PCR; TCRdb stores in-frame clones only, minus some. The sample records 450,000 or so clones, 11% being singletons. Material: naive CD4+ T cells from blood. This clonotype was obtained from a woman between 18 and 29 years old in good health. V and J are TRBV30 and TRBJ1-1; TRBD1 might be the D (6 bases). The CDR3 bases are TGTGCCTGGAGCGCACGGGGGGGCTTGAACACTGAAGCTTTCTTT. As protein: CAWSARGGLNTEAFF.